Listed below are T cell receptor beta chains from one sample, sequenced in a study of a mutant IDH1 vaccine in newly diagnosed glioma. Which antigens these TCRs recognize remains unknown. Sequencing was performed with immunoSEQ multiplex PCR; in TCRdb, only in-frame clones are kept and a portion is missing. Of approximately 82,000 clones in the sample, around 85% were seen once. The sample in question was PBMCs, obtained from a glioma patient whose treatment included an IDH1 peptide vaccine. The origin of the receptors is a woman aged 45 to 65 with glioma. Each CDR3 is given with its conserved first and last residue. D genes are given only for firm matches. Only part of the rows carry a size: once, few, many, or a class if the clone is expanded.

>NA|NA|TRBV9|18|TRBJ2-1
TGTGCCAGCAGCACCAGGCCCGGGACCCAGAGCTCCTACAATGAGCAGTTCTTC
CASSTRPGTQSSYNEQFF
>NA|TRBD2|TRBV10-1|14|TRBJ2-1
TGCGCCACCTCCTCTAGCGGGAGGTGGAATGAGCAGTTCTTC
CATSSSGRWNEQFF
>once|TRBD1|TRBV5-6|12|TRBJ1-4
TGTGCCAGCAGCCGAGGACAGGGTGGACTGTTTTTT
CASSRGQGGLFF
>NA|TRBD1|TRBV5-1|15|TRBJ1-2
TGCGCCAGCAGCTTGGCAGGGGGGACGGGATATGGCTACACCTTC
CASSLAGGTGYGYTF
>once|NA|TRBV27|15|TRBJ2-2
TGTGCCAGCAGTTTATCTGCGGAGAACACCGGGGAGCTGTTTTTT
CASSLSAENTGELFF
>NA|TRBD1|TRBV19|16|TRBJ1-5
TGTGCCAGTAGTTTCCCTCCAGGGGGGGTCAATCAGCCCCAGCATTTT
CASSFPPGGVNQPQHF
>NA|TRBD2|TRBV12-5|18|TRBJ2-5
TGTGCTAGTGGTTCCCCCTGGGTCGGGGGGTTCAGGAAGGAGACCCAGTACTTC
CASGSPWVGGFRKETQYF
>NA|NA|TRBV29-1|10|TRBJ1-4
TGCAGCGTTGCAGATGAAAAACTGTTTTTT
CSVADEKLFF
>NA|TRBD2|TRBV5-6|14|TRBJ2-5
TGTGCCAGCTGGACTAGCGGGAGAGGGGAGACCCAGTACTTC
CASWTSGRGETQYF
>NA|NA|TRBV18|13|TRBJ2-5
TGTGCCAGCTCACCACCGGGGGCAGAGACCCAGTACTTC
CASSPPGAETQYF
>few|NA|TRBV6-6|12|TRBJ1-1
TGTGCCAGCGGCCGGGCGAGAGTATTGGCTTTCTTT
CASGRARVLAFF
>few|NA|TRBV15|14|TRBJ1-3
TGTGCCACCAGCAGCGGTCTCTCTGGAAACACCATATATTTT
CATSSGLSGNTIYF
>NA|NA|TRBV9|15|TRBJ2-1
TGTGCCAGCAGCGTATACAAAAGCTCCTACAATGAGCAGTTCTTC
CASSVYKSSYNEQFF
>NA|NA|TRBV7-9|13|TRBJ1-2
TGTGCCAGCAGCTCCTCGGGTCAGGTGCACTACACCTTC
CASSSSGQVHYTF
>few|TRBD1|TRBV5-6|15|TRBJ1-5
TGTGCCAGCAGCTTGGGGGCAGGGGGAAGTCAGCCCCAGCATTTT
CASSLGAGGSQPQHF
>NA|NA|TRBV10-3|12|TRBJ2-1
TGTGCCATCAGTGAGTCCGTAGATGAGCAGTTCTTC
CAISESVDEQFF
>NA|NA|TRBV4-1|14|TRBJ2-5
TGCGCCAGCAGCCAAGTTATAGGGTCGGAGACCCAGTACTTC
CASSQVIGSETQYF